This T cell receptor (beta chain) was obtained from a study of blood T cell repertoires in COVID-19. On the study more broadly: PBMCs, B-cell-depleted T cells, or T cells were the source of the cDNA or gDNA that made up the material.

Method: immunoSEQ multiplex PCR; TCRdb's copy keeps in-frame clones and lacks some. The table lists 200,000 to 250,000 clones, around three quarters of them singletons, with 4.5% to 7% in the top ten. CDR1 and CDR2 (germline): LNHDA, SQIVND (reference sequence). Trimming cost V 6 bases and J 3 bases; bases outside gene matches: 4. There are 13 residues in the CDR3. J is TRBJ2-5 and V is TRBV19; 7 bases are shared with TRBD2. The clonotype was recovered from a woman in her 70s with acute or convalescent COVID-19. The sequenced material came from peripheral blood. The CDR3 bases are TGTGCCAGTAGCCATGGGGGGGAAGAGACCCAGTACTTC. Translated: CASSHGGEETQYF.